What follows describes a single T cell receptor (beta chain). Its antigen is still unknown. CDR1 is SEHNR, CDR2 FQNEAQ, per germline (reference sequence). The CDR3 covers 15 residues. With 4 bases removed from V and 4 bases from J, the gap between germline ends came to 16 bases. This specimen comes from a study of T cell responses to AZD1222 COVID-19 vaccine. Study summary: The study pooled second doses at about 4 or about 12 weeks.

General study results and limits: Spike-specific TCR breadth and depth grew following two AZD1222 doses. Clonal diversity may have been underestimated in mostly white British donors. The study found vaccine-associated CD4 TCRs spanning spike, dominant at 160-218 and 743-854.

The protocol was immunoSEQ multiplex PCR, while the TCRdb copy is restricted to in-frame clones and leaves out a portion. The table includes 150,000 or so clones, 90% to 95% detected once. Here the sequenced sample was peripheral blood, taken on day 0 of AZD1222 vaccination. The receptor was isolated from an adult in good health. V usage is TRBV7-9 and J usage is TRBJ1-2, with a possible D match to TRBD1 (5 bases). CDR3 protein: CASSSRSGKIYGYTF. The DNA for the CDR3 is TGTGCCAGCAGCTCCCGATCAGGGAAGATCTATGGCTACACCTTC.